This entry features one T cell receptor beta chain sequence. This sample was taken from a study of blood T cell repertoires in COVID-19. Across the whole study: Donors in the United States, Italy and Spain gave samples during acute or convalescent COVID-19.

The CDR3 runs 18 residues. Trimming at V came to 4 bases and at J to 4 bases, leaving 17 bases not matched to a gene. The germline V gene has CDR1 SGHRS and CDR2 YFSETQ. Here immunoSEQ multiplex PCR was the method, and the copy in TCRdb shows in-frame clones only, minus some. The sample consists of around 330,000 clones, about 92% of them appearing once. V usage is TRBV5-1 and J usage is TRBJ2-1; 7 bases agree with TRBD2. The TCR was taken from a man aged 55-75 years who had recovered from COVID-19. The sequenced sample consisted of PBMCs or T cells enriched from blood (not recorded which). CDR3 sequence: CASSLGLTSSFGYNEQFF. The CDR3 coding sequence is TGCGCCAGCAGCCTTGGACTGACTAGCTCCTTCGGGTACAATGAGCAGTTCTTC.